This T cell receptor (beta chain) is drawn from a study of T cells of healthy individuals. A single record per CDR3 protein comes from TCRdb applying MiXCR to the 5' RACE reads. The repertoire holds around 53,000 distinct CDR3 sequences, with roughly 14% as singletons. The receptor comes from a human donor in good health.

CDR3 sequence reads: CASSQELGGLYTEAFF. The CDR3 DNA reads TGTGCCAGCAGCCAAGAACTAGGGGGGCTTTACACTGAAGCTTTCTTT. This chain uses TRBV3-1 with TRBJ1-1; perhaps TRBD1 as D (6 bases). The germline gives CDR1 LGHDT, CDR2 YNNKEL (reference sequence). Deletions cut 0 bases from V and 3 bases from J, with 14 bases between. The CDR3 is made up of 16 amino acids.